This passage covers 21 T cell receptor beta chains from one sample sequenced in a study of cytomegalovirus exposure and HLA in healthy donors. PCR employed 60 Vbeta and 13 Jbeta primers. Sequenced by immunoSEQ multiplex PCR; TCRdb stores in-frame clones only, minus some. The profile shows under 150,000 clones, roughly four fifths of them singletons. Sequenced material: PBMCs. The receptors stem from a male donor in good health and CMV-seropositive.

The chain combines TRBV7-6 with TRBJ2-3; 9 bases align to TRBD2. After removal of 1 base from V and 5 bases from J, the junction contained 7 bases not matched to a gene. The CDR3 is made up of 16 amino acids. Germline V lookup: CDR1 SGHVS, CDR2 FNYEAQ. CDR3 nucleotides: TGTGCCAGCAGCTTAGGGGTAGCGGGAGAAATAGATACGCAGTATTTT. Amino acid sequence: CASSLGVAGEIDTQYF.

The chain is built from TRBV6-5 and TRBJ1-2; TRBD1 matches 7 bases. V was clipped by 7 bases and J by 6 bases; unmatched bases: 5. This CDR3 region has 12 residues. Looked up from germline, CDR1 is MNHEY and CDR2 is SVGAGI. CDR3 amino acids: CASTSGQDGYTF. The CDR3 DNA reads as TGTGCCAGCACCTCAGGACAGGATGGCTACACCTTC.

CDR3 nucleotides: TGTGCCAGCAGTGCCCGCGGGTCAACAACTAATGAAAAACTGTTTTTT. Protein product: CASSARGSTTNEKLFF. The genes are TRBV6-1 and TRBJ1-4, with D unclear. The germline gives CDR1 MNHNS, CDR2 SASEGT. The CDR3 has 16 residues. Between the trimmed V and J ends, which lost 4 bases and 0 bases, there was a span of 12 bases.

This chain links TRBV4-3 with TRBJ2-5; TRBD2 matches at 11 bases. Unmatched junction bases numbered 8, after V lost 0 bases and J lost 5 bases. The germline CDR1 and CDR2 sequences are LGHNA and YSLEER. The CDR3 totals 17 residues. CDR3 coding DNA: TGCGCCAGCAGCCAAGAGGTAGCGGGAGGGCCTGGGGAGACCCAGTACTTC. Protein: CASSQEVAGGPGETQYF.

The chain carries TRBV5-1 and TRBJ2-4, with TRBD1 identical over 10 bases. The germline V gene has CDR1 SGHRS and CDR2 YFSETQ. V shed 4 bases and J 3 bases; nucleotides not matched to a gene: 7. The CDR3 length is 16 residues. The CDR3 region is CASSLTGGSVKNIQYF. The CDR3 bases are TGCGCCAGCAGCCTGACAGGGGGCTCGGTCAAAAACATTCAGTACTTC.

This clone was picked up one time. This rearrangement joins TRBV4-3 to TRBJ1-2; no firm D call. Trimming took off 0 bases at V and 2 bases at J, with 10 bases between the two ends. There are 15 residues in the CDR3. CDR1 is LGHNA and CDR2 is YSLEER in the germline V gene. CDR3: CASSQDLAGNYGYTF. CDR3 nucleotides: TGCGCCAGCAGCCAAGATCTAGCTGGGAACTATGGCTACACCTTC.

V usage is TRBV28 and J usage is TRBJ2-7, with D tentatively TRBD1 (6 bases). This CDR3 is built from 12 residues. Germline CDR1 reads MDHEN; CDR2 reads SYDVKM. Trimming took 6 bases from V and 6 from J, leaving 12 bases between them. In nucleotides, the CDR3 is TGTGCCAGCAGAGGGGGAGCGCGCGAGCAGTACTTC. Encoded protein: CASRGGAREQYF.

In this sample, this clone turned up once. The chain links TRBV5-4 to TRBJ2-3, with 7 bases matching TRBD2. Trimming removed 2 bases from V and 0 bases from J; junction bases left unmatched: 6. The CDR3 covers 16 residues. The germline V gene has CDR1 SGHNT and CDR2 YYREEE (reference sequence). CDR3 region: CASSLIGRLSTDTQYF. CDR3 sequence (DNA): TGTGCCAGCAGCTTAATCGGGAGGCTGAGCACAGATACGCAGTATTTT.

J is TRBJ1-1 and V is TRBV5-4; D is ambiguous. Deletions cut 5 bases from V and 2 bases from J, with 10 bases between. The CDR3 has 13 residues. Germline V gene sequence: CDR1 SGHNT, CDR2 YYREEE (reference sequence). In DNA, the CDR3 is TGTGCCAGCAGATTCTACCATAACACTGAAGCTTTCTTT. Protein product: CASRFYHNTEAFF.

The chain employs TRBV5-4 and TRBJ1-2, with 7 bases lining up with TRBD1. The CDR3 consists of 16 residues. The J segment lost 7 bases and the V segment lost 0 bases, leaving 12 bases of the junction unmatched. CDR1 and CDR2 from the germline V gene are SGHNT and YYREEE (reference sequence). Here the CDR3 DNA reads TGTGCCAGCAGCTTGGGCCCACTAGAGGGGGCTGGTGGCTACACCTTC. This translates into CASSLGPLEGAGGYTF.

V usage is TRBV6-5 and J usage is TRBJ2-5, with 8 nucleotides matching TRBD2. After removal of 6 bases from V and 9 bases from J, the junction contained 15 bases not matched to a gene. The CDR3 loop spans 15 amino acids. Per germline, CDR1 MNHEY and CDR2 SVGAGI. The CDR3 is CASSKWDGGGRAQYF. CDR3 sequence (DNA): TGTGCCAGCAGCAAATGGGACGGGGGGGGTCGGGCCCAGTACTTC.

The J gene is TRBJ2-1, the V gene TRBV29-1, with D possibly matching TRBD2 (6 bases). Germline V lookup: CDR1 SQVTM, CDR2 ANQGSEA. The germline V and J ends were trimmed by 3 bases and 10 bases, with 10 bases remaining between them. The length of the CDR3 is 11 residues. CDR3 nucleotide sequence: TGCAGCGTTGAGGGGAGGCCAGAGCAGTTCTTC. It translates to CSVEGRPEQFF.

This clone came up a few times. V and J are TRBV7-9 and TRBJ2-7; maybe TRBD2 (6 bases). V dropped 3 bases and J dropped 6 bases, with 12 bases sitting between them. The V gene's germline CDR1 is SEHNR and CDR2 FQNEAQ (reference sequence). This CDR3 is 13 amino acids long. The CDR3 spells CASSLGGGSEQYF. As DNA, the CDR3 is TGTGCCAGCAGCTTGGGGGGAGGCAGCGAGCAGTACTTC.

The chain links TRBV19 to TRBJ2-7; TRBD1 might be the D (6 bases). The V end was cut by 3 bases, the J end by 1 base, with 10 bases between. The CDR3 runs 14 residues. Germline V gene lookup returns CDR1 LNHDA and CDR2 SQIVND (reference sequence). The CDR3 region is CASSIWQGSYEQYF. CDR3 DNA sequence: TGTGCCAGTAGTATCTGGCAGGGGTCCTACGAGCAGTACTTC.

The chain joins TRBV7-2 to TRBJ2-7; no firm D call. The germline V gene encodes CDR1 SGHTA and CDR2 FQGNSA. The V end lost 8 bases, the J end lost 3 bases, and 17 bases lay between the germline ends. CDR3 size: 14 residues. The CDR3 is CASGSRSSSYEQYF. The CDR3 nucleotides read TGTGCCAGCGGTAGTAGGAGTTCTAGCTACGAGCAGTACTTC.

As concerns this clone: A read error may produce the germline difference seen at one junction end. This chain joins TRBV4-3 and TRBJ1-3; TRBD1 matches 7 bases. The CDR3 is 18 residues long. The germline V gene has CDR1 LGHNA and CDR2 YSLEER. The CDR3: CASSQVPYQGVSGSTIYF. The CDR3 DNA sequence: TGCGCCAGCAGCCAAGTCCCCTATCAGGGGGTTTCTGGAAGCACCATATATTTT.

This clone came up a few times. CDR3 DNA sequence: TGTGCCAGCAGCTTAGCCCTCCTAGCGGGAGCCAGGATCGAGCAGTACTTC. Translating it yields CASSLALLAGARIEQYF. This chain connects TRBV11-2 to TRBJ2-7; TRBD2 matches at 10 bases. Germline CDR1 SGHAT, CDR2 FQNNGV. Trimming removed 1 base from V and 6 bases from J; junction bases left unmatched: 12. The CDR3 runs to 17 residues.

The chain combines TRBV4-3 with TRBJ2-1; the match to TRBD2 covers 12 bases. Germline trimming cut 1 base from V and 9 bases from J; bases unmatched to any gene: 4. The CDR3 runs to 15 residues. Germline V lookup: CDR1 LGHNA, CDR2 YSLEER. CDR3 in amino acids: CASSQGLAGEGEQFF. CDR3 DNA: TGCGCCAGCAGCCAAGGACTAGCGGGAGAAGGTGAGCAGTTCTTC.

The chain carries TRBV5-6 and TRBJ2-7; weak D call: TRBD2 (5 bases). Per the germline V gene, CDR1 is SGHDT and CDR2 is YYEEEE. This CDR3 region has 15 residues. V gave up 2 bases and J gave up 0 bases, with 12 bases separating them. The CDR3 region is CASSFGGGSSYEQYF. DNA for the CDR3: TGTGCCAGCAGCTTCGGTGGAGGCAGCTCCTACGAGCAGTACTTC.

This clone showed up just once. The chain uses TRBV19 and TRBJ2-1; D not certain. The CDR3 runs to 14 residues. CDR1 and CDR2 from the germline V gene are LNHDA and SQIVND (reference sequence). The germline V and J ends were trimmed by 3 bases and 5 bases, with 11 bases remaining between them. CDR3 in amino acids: CASSIVLANNEQFF. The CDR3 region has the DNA TGTGCCAGTAGTATCGTCCTGGCAAACAATGAGCAGTTCTTC.

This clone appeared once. The DNA of the CDR3 is TGTGCCCCAGCGGGGCCTAGCGGACCCCACAATGAGCAGTTCTTC. Translated: CAPAGPSGPHNEQFF. This chain connects TRBV27 to TRBJ2-1; 7 bases map to TRBD2. J lost 5 bases, V lost 11 bases, and 15 bases had no gene match. CDR1 MNHEY and CDR2 SMNVEV come from the germline V gene (reference sequence). The CDR3 totals 15 residues.